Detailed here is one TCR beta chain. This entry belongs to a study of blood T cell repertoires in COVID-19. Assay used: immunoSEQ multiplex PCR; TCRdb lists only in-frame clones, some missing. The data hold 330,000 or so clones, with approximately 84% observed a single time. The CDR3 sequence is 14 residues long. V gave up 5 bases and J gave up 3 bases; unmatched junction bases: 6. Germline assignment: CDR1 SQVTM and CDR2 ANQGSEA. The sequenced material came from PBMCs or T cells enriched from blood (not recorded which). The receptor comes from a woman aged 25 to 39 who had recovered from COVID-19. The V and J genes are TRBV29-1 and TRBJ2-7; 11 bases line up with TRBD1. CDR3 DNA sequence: TGCAGCGTTCAAGGACAGGGGGCTAGCTACGAGCAGTACTTC. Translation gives CSVQGQGASYEQYF.